This T cell receptor beta chain was found in a study of cytomegalovirus exposure and HLA in healthy donors. Primers for the PCR totalled 60 Vbeta and 13 Jbeta. Method: immunoSEQ multiplex PCR; TCRdb's copy keeps in-frame clones and lacks some. The table lists 110,000 to 150,000 clones, 55% to 80% of them singletons. This clone was recorded a few times. V dropped 0 bases and J dropped 5 bases, with 10 bases sitting between them. The CDR3 consists of 15 residues. CDR1 and CDR2 (germline): LGHNA, YSLEER. This TCR was sampled from a woman between 35 and 50 years old in good health and CMV-seronegative. The chain links TRBV4-3 to TRBJ1-4; D is perhaps TRBD1 (5 bases). Specimen: PBMCs. The CDR3 here is CASSQETGVNEKLFF. CDR3 nucleotides: TGCGCCAGCAGCCAAGAAACAGGCGTAAATGAAAAACTGTTTTTT.